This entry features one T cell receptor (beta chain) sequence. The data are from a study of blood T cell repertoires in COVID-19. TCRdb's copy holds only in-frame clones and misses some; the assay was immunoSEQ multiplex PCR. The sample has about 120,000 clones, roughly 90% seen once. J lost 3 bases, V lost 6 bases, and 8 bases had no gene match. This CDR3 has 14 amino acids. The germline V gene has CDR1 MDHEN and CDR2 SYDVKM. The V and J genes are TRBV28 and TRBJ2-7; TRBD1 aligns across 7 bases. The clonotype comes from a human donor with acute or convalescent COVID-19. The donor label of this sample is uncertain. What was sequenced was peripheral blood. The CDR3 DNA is TGTGCCAGCAGCTTCTCGGGGACAGACTACGAGCAGTACTTC. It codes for CASSFSGTDYEQYF.